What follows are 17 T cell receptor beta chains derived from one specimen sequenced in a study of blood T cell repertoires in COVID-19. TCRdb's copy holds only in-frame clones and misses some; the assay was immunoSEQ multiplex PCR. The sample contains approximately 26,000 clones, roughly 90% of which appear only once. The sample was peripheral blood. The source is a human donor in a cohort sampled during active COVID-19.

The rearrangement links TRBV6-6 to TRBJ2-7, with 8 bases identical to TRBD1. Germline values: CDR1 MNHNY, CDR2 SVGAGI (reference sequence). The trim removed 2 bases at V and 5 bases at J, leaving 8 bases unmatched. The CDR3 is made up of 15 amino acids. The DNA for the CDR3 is TGTGCCAGCAGTTACCCCGACAGGGGACGTAACGAGCAGTACTTC. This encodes CASSYPDRGRNEQYF.

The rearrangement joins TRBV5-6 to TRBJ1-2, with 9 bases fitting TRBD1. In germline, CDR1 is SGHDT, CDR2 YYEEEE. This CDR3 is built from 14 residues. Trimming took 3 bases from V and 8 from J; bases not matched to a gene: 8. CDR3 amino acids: CASSSWTGAGGYTF. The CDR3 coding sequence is TGTGCCAGCAGCTCCTGGACAGGGGCGGGAGGCTACACCTTC.

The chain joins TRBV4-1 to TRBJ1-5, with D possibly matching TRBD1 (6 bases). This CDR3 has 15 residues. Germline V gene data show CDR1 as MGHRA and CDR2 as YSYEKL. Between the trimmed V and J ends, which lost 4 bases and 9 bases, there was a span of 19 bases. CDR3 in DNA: TGCGCCAGCAGCCCAACGGCAGGGTGGGGGCGGCCCCAGCATTTT. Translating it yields CASSPTAGWGRPQHF.

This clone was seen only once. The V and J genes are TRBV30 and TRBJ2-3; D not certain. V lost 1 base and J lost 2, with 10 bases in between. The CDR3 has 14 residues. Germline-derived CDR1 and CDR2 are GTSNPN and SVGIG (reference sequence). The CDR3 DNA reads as TGTGCCTGGAGTGCGGGTACACCCACAGATACGCAGTATTTT. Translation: CAWSAGTPTDTQYF.

DNA of the CDR3: TGTGCCAGCAGCACGCCTTGGCAGGGTAGCTCCTACGAGCAGTACTTC. Its translation: CASSTPWQGSSYEQYF. The chain links TRBV7-9 to TRBJ2-7; weak D call: TRBD1 (5 bases). V lost 5 bases and J lost 0, with 17 bases in between. Germline CDR1 SEHNR, CDR2 FQNEAQ (reference sequence). The CDR3 loop spans 16 amino acids.

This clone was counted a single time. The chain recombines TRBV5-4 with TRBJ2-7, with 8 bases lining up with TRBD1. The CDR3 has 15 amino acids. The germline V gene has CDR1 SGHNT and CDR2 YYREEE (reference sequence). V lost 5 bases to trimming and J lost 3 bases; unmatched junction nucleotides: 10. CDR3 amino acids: CASSRDRGGNYEQYF. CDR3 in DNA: TGTGCCAGCAGTCGAGACAGGGGAGGAAACTACGAGCAGTACTTC.

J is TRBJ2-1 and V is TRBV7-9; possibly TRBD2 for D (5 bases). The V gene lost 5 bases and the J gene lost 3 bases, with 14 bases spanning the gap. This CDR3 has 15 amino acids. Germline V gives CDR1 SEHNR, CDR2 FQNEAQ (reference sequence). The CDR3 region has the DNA TGTGCCAGCAGCCCGGCCGGGATTGACTACAATGAGCAGTTCTTC. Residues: CASSPAGIDYNEQFF.

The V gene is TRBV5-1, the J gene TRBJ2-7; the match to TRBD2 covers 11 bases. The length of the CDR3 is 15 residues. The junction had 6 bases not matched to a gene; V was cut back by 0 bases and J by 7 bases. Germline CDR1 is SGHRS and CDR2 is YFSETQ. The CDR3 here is CASSLAKLAGEEQYF. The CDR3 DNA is TGCGCCAGCAGCTTGGCCAAACTAGCGGGAGAAGAGCAGTACTTC.

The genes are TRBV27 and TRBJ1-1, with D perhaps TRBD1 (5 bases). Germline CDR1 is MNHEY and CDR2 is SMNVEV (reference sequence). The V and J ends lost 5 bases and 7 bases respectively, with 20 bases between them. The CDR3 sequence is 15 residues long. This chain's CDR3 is CASSALGRGRNEAFF. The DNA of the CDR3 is TGTGCCAGCAGTGCTCTGGGGAGGGGAAGGAATGAAGCTTTCTTT.

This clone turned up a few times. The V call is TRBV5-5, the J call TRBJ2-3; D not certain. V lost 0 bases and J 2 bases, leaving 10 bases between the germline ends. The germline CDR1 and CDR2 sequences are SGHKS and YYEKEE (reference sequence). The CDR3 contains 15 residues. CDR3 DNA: TGTGCCAGCAGCTTGGTTAGTTTAGCCACAGATACGCAGTATTTT. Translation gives CASSLVSLATDTQYF.

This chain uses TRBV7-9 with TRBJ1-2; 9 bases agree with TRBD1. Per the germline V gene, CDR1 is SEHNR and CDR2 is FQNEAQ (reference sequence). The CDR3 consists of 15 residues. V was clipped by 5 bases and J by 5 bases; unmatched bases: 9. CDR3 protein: CASSPRGTGRYGYTF. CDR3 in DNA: TGTGCCAGCAGCCCTCGCGGGACAGGGCGATATGGCTACACCTTC.

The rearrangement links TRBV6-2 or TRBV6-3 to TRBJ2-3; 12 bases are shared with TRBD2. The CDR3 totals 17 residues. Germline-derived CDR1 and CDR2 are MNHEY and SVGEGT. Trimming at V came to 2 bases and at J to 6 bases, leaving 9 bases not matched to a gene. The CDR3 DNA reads TGTGCCAGCAGTTACGGACTAGCGGGATCCGGTCGGGATACGCAGTATTTT. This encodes CASSYGLAGSGRDTQYF.

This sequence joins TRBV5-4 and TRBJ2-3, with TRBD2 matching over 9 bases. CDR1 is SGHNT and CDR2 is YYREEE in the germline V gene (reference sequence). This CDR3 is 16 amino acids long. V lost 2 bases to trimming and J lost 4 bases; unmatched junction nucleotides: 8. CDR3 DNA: TGTGCCAGCAGCTTAAGGCTAGCGGGACGCTCAGATACGCAGTATTTT. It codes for CASSLRLAGRSDTQYF. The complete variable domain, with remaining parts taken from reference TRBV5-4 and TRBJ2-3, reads ETGVTQSPTHLIKTRGQQVTLRCSSQSGHNTVSWYQQALGQGPQFIFQYYREEENGRGNFPPRFSGLQFPNYSSELNVNALELDDSALYLCASSLRLAGRSDTQYFGPGTRLTVL.

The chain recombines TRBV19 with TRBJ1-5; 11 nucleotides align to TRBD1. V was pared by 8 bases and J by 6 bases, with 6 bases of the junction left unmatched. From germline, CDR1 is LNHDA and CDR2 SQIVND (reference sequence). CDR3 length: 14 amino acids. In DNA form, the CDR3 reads TGTGCCAGTGGTGCCGGGACAGGGGGTCAGCCCCAGCATTTT. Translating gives CASGAGTGGQPQHF.

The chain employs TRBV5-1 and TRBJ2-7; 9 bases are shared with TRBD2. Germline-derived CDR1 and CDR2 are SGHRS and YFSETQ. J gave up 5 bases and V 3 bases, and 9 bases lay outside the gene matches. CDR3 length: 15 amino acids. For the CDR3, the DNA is TGCGCCAGCAGCTCGAGGACTAGCGACCCCGACGAGCAGTACTTC. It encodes CASSSRTSDPDEQYF. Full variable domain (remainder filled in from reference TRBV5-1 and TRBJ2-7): KAGVTQTPRYLIKTRGQQVTLSCSPISGHRSVSWYQQTPGQGLQFLFEYFSETQRNKGNFPGRFSGRQFSNSRSEMNVSTLELGDSALYLCASSSRTSDPDEQYFGPGTRLTVT.

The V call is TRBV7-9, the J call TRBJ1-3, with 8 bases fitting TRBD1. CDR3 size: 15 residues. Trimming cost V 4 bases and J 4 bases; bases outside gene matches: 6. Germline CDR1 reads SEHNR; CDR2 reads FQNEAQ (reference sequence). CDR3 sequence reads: CASSSRTGLGNTIYF. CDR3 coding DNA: TGTGCCAGCAGCTCCCGGACAGGGCTCGGAAACACCATATATTTT.

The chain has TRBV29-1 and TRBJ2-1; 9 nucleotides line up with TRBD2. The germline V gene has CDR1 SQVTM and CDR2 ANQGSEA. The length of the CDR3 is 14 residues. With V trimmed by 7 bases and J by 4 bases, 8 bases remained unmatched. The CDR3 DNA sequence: TGCAGCGCTGGGGGGCGGGAGGGGTACAATGAGCAGTTCTTC. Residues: CSAGGREGYNEQFF.